This T cell receptor (beta chain) was sequenced for a study of T cells in Graves' hyperthyroidism and ophthalmopathy. Study-wide background: Peripheral blood was collected at initial diagnosis, before any treatment. Study-wide findings and caveats: Blood held most thyroid clonotypes expanded above 0.001 frequency.

Amplification of TCR beta CDR3 regions was performed using RNA transcripts as template. A first-round RT-PCR of the TCR CDR3 used the HTBI primer set. MiXCR, run by TCRdb on the multiplex PCR reads, gives a single entry per CDR3 protein. The sample holds about 400,000 distinct CDR3 sequences, roughly 13% seen once. This clonotype was observed a handful of times. Its antigen is unidentified. Any patient presenting with uncontrolled infection, other autoimmune disease, pregnancy or lactation was left out. Together with thyroid ultrasound, orbital computed tomography, serum thyroxine and TRAb, clinical symptoms were used for diagnoses. CDR3 size: 18 residues. Trimming removed 7 bases at V and 2 bases at J, with 24 bases between.

This rearrangement joins TRBV12-3 or TRBV12-4 to TRBJ1-3; D possibly corresponds to TRBD1 (5 bases). Sequencing was done on a sample of blood. The receptor was isolated from a woman aged 18-29 years with Graves' hyperthyroidism. The CDR3 here is CASTFPNGGLTAGNTIYF. CDR3 DNA sequence: TGTGCCAGCACCTTCCCAAACGGGGGACTGACTGCTGGAAACACCATATATTTT.